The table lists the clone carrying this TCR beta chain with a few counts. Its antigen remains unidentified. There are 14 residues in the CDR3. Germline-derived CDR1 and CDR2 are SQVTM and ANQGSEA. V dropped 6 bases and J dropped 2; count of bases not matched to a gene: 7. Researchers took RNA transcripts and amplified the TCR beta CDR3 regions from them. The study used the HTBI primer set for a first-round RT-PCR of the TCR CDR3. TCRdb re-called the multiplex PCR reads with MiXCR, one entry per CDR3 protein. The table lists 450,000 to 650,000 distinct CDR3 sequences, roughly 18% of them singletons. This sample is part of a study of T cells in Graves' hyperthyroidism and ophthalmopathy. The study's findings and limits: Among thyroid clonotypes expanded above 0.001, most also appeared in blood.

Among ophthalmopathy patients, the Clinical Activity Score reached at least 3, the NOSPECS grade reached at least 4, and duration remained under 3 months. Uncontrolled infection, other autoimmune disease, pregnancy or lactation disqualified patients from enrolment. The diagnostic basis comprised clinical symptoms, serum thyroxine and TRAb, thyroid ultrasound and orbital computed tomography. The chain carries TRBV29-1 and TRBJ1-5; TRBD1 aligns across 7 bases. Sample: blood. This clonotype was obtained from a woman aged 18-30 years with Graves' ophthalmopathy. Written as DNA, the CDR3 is TGCAGCGTGCCACAGGGGAGAGGCAATCAGCCCCAGCATTTT. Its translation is CSVPQGRGNQPQHF.